These T cell receptor beta chains were read from a single sample in a study of shared clonotypes between healthy human individuals. Generated by immunoSEQ multiplex PCR, the TCRdb table keeps only in-frame clones and is missing some. The sample lists nearly 500,000 clones, over 65% seen once, with over 10% in the top ten. The specimen sequenced was PBMCs. Receptors originate from a woman in her thirties or forties in good health. Some clones in this sample may be carry-over from other donors' samples. The CDR3 runs from the conserved cysteine through the conserved F or W. A D gene is named only where the DNA matches it firmly. The size entry is marked missing in some rows and otherwise reads once, few, many or a size class.

V,D,J,size,CDR3,DNA
TRBV7-9,TRBD1,TRBJ2-3,few,CASSPGTGPGTDTQYF,TGTGCCAGCAGCCCGGGGACAGGACCGGGCACAGATACGCAGTATTTT
TRBV14,.,TRBJ1-4,.,CASSQVGAGNEKLFF,TGTGCCAGCAGCCAAGTTGGGGCAGGGAATGAAAAACTGTTTTTT
TRBV25-1,.,TRBJ1-1,.,CASSTWEGLNTEAFF,TGTGCCAGCAGTACCTGGGAGGGGCTGAACACTGAAGCTTTCTTT
TRBV7-8,.,TRBJ1-3,few,CASSLEGGSGNTIYF,TGTGCCAGCAGCCTAGAGGGGGGTTCTGGAAACACCATATATTTT
TRBV5-1,TRBD1,TRBJ2-7,.,CASSPGQTYEQYF,TGCGCCAGCAGCCCGGGACAGACCTACGAGCAGTACTTC
TRBV29-1,.,TRBJ2-7,.,CSGGEGDEQYF,TGCAGCGGGGGTGAGGGGGACGAGCAGTACTTC
TRBV7-2,TRBD2,TRBJ2-3,.,CASSLGTRTDTQYF,TGTGCCAGCAGCTTGGGGACTAGAACAGATACGCAGTATTTT
TRBV2,TRBD2,TRBJ2-1,.,CASSKPGLGWGEQFF,TGTGCCAGCAGTAAGCCGGGACTAGGATGGGGTGAGCAGTTCTTC
TRBV28,TRBD1,TRBJ2-7,.,CASSFRTQGRVDEQYF,TGTGCCAGCAGTTTCCGAACACAGGGGAGAGTGGACGAGCAGTACTTC
TRBV7-9,.,TRBJ2-5,.,CASSSGTDFGETQYF,TGTGCCAGCAGCTCCGGGACGGACTTTGGAGAGACCCAGTACTTC
TRBV30,.,TRBJ2-7,many,CAWNYGGYEQYF,TGTGCCTGGAACTACGGGGGCTACGAGCAGTACTTC
TRBV12-5,.,TRBJ2-7,.,CASDPPPPSYEQYF,TGTGCTAGTGATCCCCCCCCGCCGTCCTACGAGCAGTACTTC
TRBV29-1,.,TRBJ2-1,.,CSVEPGPDEQFF,TGCAGCGTTGAGCCTGGCCCGGATGAGCAGTTCTTC
TRBV7-8,.,TRBJ2-2,.,CASSSSLNTGELFF,TGTGCCAGCAGCTCAAGCCTGAACACCGGGGAGCTGTTTTTT